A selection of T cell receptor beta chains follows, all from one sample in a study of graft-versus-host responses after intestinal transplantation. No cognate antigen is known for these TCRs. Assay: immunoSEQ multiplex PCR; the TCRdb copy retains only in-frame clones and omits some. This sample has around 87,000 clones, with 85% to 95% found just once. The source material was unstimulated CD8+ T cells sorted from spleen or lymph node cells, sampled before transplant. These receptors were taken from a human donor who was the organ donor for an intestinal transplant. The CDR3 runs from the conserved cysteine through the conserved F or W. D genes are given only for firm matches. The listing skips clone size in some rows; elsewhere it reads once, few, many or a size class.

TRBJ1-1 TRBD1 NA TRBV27 CASSSDREASNTEAFF TGTGCCAGCAGCTCGGACAGGGAAGCATCTAACACTGAAGCTTTCTTT
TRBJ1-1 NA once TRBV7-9 CASENSMNTEAFF TGTGCCAGCGAGAATAGTATGAACACTGAAGCTTTCTTT
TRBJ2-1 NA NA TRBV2 CASSWARGNEQFF TGTGCCAGCAGCTGGGCCCGGGGCAATGAGCAGTTCTTC
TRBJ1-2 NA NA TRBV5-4 CASSSVVADGYTF TGTGCCAGCAGCTCCGTCGTAGCAGATGGCTACACCTTC
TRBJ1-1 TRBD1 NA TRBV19 CASSIGQGNTEAFF TGTGCCAGTAGTATTGGACAGGGGAACACTGAAGCTTTCTTT
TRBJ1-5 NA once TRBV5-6 CASSLGTEWDRPQHF TGTGCCAGCAGCTTGGGGACAGAATGGGATCGGCCCCAGCATTTT
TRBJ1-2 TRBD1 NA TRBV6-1 CASSEAIGTASNYGYTF TGTGCCAGCAGTGAAGCGATCGGGACAGCGAGTAACTATGGCTACACCTTC
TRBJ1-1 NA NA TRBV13 CASSSHGGGLNTEAFF TGTGCCAGCTCCAGCCACGGGGGGGGTTTGAACACTGAAGCTTTCTTT
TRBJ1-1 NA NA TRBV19 CASSMGRNTEAFF TGTGCCAGTAGTATGGGCAGAAACACTGAAGCTTTCTTT
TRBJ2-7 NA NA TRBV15 CATSRDQGIPPYEQYF TGTGCCACCAGCAGAGATCAGGGGATCCCCCCCTACGAGCAGTACTTC
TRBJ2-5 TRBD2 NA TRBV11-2 CASRLLAGGLETQYF TGTGCCAGCAGGCTACTAGCGGGGGGCTTAGAGACCCAGTACTTC
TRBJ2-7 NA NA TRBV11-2 CASSHKATGNYEQYF TGTGCCAGCAGCCATAAGGCTACAGGGAACTACGAGCAGTACTTC
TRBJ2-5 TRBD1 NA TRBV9 CASSPRGPQETQYF TGTGCCAGCAGCCCGAGGGGGCCCCAAGAGACCCAGTACTTC
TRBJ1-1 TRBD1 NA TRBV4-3 CASSPGQGAFF TGCGCCAGCAGCCCGGGACAGGGAGCTTTCTTT
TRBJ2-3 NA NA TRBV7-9 CASLGGVTDTQYF TGTGCCAGCCTAGGGGGGGTGACAGATACGCAGTATTTT
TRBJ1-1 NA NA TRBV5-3 CARSLWGESTEAFF TGTGCCAGAAGCTTGTGGGGAGAAAGCACTGAAGCTTTCTTT
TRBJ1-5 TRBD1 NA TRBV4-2 CASSQDTGGNQPQHF TGTGCCAGCAGCCAAGATACAGGGGGCAATCAGCCCCAGCATTTT
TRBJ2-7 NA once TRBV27 CASSFARTGEQYF TGTGCCAGCAGTTTCGCCCGGACGGGAGAGCAGTACTTC
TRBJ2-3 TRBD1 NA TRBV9 CASSPWDRLSDTQYF TGTGCCAGCAGCCCGTGGGACAGGCTCTCAGATACGCAGTATTTT
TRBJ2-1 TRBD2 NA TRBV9 CASSAGGWSEQFF TGTGCCAGCAGCGCCGGGGGGTGGAGTGAGCAGTTCTTC
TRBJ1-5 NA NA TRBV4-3 CASSQVEAQPQHF TGCGCCAGCAGCCAAGTCGAAGCTCAGCCCCAGCATTTT
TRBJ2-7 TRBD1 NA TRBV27 CASISPLGGQGTYEQYF TGTGCCAGCATCTCTCCCCTAGGGGGACAGGGTACCTACGAGCAGTACTTC
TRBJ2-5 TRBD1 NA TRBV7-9 CAGGGQGDQETQYF TGTGCCGGGGGGGGACAGGGCGATCAAGAGACCCAGTACTTC
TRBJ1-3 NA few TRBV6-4 CASSPSKGDTIYF TGTGCCAGCAGTCCTTCCAAGGGAGACACCATATATTTT
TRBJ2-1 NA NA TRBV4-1 CASSQGASNEQFF TGCGCCAGCAGCCAAGGGGCCAGCAATGAGCAGTTCTTC
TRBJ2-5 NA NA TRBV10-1 CASSEPTDPTLWSLETQYF TGCGCCAGCAGTGAGCCCACGGATCCAACACTATGGTCTTTAGAGACCCAGTACTTC
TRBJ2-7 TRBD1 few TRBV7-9 CASSLNPLQGELYEQYF TGTGCCAGCAGCCTCAACCCCTTGCAGGGGGAGCTCTACGAGCAGTACTTC
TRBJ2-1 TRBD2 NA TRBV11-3 CASSLTSGGAYNEQFF TGTGCCAGCAGCCTCACTAGCGGGGGGGCCTACAATGAGCAGTTCTTC
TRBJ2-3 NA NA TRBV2 CASSEVPASTDTQYF TGTGCCAGCAGTGAAGTCCCTGCGAGCACAGATACGCAGTATTTT
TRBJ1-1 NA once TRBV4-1 CASSQPGHRNTEAFF TGCGCCAGCAGCCAACCGGGACACAGAAACACTGAAGCTTTCTTT